The following is a TCR beta chain sequence with its context. This entry comes from a study of shared clonotypes between healthy human individuals. CD45RO-negative cells were positively selected for CCR7, leaving out terminally differentiated effector memory CD45RA+ cells. Some clones are missing from TCRdb's copy, which holds only in-frame ones; the method was immunoSEQ multiplex PCR. The table lists around 2,000,000 clones, over 85% of them singletons, with 1.1% in the top ten. This CDR3 has 13 amino acids. Germline loops: CDR1 SEHNR, CDR2 FQNEAQ (reference sequence). With 5 bases clipped from V and 4 bases from J, the junction kept 4 bases outside the gene matches.

This clonotype was sampled from a man between 18 and 35 years old in good health. Specimen: naive CD8+ T cells sorted from blood. The genes are TRBV7-9 and TRBJ1-1; TRBD1 matches at 7 bases. DNA of the CDR3: TGTGCCAGCAGCCGAACAGGGGTCACTGAAGCTTTCTTT. It encodes CASSRTGVTEAFF. The full variable domain, completed using reference TRBV7-9 and TRBJ1-1, is DTGVSQNPRHKITKRGQNVTFRCDPISEHNRLYWYRQTLGQGPEFLTYFQNEAQLEKSRLLSDRFSAERPKGSFSTLEIQRTEQGDSAMYLCASSRTGVTEAFFGQGTRLTVV.